These T cell receptor beta chains were read from a single sample in a study of T cells in localized non-small cell lung cancer. Generated by immunoSEQ multiplex PCR, the TCRdb table keeps only in-frame clones and is missing some. The sample shows 5,500 to 7,000 clones, around two fifths of them seen only once. Specimen: lung tumor tissue, collected before any cancer treatment. The receptors derive from a woman aged 35-70 years with stage II squamous cell lung carcinoma. Each CDR3 is given with its conserved first and last residue. D genes are given only for firm matches. The size field is filled for only some rows; it gives once, few, many or a size class.

J gene: TRBJ2-1
D gene: TRBD1
clone size: few
V gene: TRBV9
CDR3 protein: CASYDTGGFGRSLEQFF
CDR3 DNA: TGTGCCAGCTACGACACAGGGGGCTTCGGTAGAAGTTTGGAGCAGTTCTTC

J gene: TRBJ1-1
D gene: TRBD1
clone size: medium-sized
V gene: TRBV11-3
CDR3 protein: CASSLYPNRGANTEAFF
CDR3 DNA: TGTGCCAGCAGCTTATACCCCAACAGGGGGGCGAACACTGAAGCTTTCTTT

J gene: TRBJ2-5
D gene: TRBD1
clone size: .
V gene: TRBV28
CDR3 protein: CASSFGDRGIQETQYF
CDR3 DNA: TGTGCCAGCAGTTTTGGGGACAGGGGCATTCAAGAGACCCAGTACTTC

J gene: TRBJ2-1
D gene: .
clone size: .
V gene: TRBV30
CDR3 protein: CASTLGSGGFYEQFF
CDR3 DNA: TGTGCCTCAACCCTCGGTAGCGGAGGTTTCTATGAGCAGTTCTTC

J gene: TRBJ1-5
D gene: .
clone size: .
V gene: TRBV28
CDR3 protein: CASSSTRRNSNQPQHF
CDR3 DNA: TGTGCCAGCAGTTCTACTCGAAGAAATAGCAATCAGCCCCAGCATTTT

J gene: TRBJ2-6
D gene: .
clone size: .
V gene: TRBV11-3
CDR3 protein: CASSLYPNSGANVLTF
CDR3 DNA: TGTGCCAGCAGCTTATACCCGAACTCTGGGGCCAACGTCCTGACTTTC

J gene: TRBJ2-2
D gene: .
clone size: few
V gene: TRBV28
CDR3 protein: CASSFGRNTGELFF
CDR3 DNA: TGTGCCAGCAGTTTTGGGAGAAACACCGGGGAGCTGTTTTTT

J gene: TRBJ2-6
D gene: .
clone size: few
V gene: TRBV6-8
CDR3 protein: CASSDDRTTSGANVLTF
CDR3 DNA: TGTGCCAGCAGTGATGACAGGACCACCTCTGGGGCCAACGTCCTGACTTTC

J gene: TRBJ1-1
D gene: .
clone size: .
V gene: TRBV29-1
CDR3 protein: CSVEEALGREAFF
CDR3 DNA: TGCAGCGTTGAAGAGGCACTGGGCCGCGAAGCTTTCTTT

J gene: TRBJ2-3
D gene: TRBD2
clone size: once
V gene: TRBV6-8
CDR3 protein: CASGTGGGTDTQYF
CDR3 DNA: TGTGCCAGCGGGACGGGGGGTGGGACAGATACGCAGTATTTT

J gene: TRBJ1-1
D gene: .
clone size: .
V gene: TRBV29-1
CDR3 protein: CSVNRVANTEAFF
CDR3 DNA: TGCAGCGTAAACAGGGTGGCGAACACTGAAGCTTTCTTT

J gene: TRBJ1-1
D gene: .
clone size: .
V gene: TRBV9
CDR3 protein: CASSVGLGLSEAFF
CDR3 DNA: TGTGCCAGCAGCGTGGGACTAGGGCTGTCTGAAGCTTTCTTT

J gene: TRBJ2-7
D gene: .
clone size: few
V gene: TRBV7-5
CDR3 protein: CASSLGTGFYEQYF
CDR3 DNA: TGTGCCAGCAGCTTGGGTACGGGGTTCTACGAGCAGTACTTC

J gene: TRBJ2-7
D gene: TRBD2
clone size: .
V gene: TRBV11-3
CDR3 protein: CASSAAAGAYEQYF
CDR3 DNA: TGTGCCAGCAGCGCGGCGGCGGGAGCCTACGAGCAGTACTTC

J gene: TRBJ2-7
D gene: TRBD1
clone size: .
V gene: TRBV4-3
CDR3 protein: CASSQGGDRGSYEQYF
CDR3 DNA: TGCGCCAGCAGCCAGGGGGGGGACAGGGGCTCCTACGAGCAGTACTTC

J gene: TRBJ1-1
D gene: .
clone size: few
V gene: TRBV7-1
CDR3 protein: CANSSVGNTEAFF
CDR3 DNA: TGTGCCAACAGCTCCGTGGGGAACACTGAAGCTTTCTTT